The sequence of this T cell receptor beta chain was determined in a study of brain T cells in children with intractable seizures (dated by TCRdb to the early 2020s). Context from the whole study: A NanoString immunology panel was first used to screen resected brain tissue from roughly 52 pediatric epilepsy surgery cases for immune gene transcripts. Among the roughly twelve selected surgery cases, eight also had pre-surgery blood sequenced, leaving four with brain tissue only.

This clone was counted a few times. Its antigen is not yet known. Per-base quality was not reported, and no clone a single base away is much larger than it. Per the germline V gene, SGHTA is the CDR1 and FQGTGA is the CDR2. Taken from cysteine to phenylalanine, the CDR3 has 14 residues. Kept here is only the CDR3 DNA, which spans 42 bases and is read in frame from base 1. Trimming removed 1 base from V and 8 bases from J, leaving 9 bases between the germline ends. The sample's time point label is to be understood as: blood from clinic visit 5 months post-surgery; TSC patient then seizure free. The surgery cases showing the highest brain T cell transcript signatures were chosen for TCR beta chain sequencing of brain tissue and, when available, of blood. Before surgery, the patients had been given at least one anti-epileptic drug. TCR-sequenced patients were children with drug-resistant epilepsy due to tuberous sclerosis complex, focal cortical dysplasia, Rasmussen encephalitis or hemimegalencephaly. The Monarch genomic DNA purification kit was used to extract bulk genomic DNA from unsorted brain tissue and from whole blood.

TCR beta chain sequences were generated from genomic DNA using the immunoSEQ assay. Regarding the original processing steps: CDR3 sequences that did not begin with the conserved framework cysteine at position 104 were removed by hand. To get clonality, the normalized Shannon's Diversity Index was subtracted from one, giving values from 0 (maximal diversity) to 1 (oligoclonal). To check whether a given CDR3 had different frequencies in two samples, for example brain versus blood, chi-squared comparison-of-proportions tests were used. Public clonotypes were found through immuneACCESS searches, while the VDJdb browser was used to judge similarity to known antiviral clonotypes. TCRdb re-hosts the immuneACCESS table, in-frame sequences only. Its copies lack some clones; in the studies checked, an unresolved V gene accounts for under half of them, and the cause for the rest is not known. V and J calls plus clone size are reproduced from that table; the DNA served to infer D and trimming. The sample table lists about 340,000 clones, roughly 92% of them with a count of one. The ten biggest clones cover approximately 5% of the sample.

Here is what the overall study found, with its caveats: Because sequencing depth was different between pre-surgery and post-surgery blood, clones absent from the pre-surgery sample may reflect undersampling. Viral specificity was inferred only from CDR3 sequence similarity, and patients' HCMV serostatus was unknown.

The V gene is TRBV7-3 and the J gene is TRBJ1-6; no D gene call is confident. This TCR was sampled from a boy under two years old with tuberous sclerosis and intractable seizures. Sequenced here: peripheral blood, sampled roughly 5 months after surgery. The nucleotide sequence is TGTGCCAGCAGCTTAAAGTTTAGGGATTCACCCCTCCACTTT. This translates into CASSLKFRDSPLHF.